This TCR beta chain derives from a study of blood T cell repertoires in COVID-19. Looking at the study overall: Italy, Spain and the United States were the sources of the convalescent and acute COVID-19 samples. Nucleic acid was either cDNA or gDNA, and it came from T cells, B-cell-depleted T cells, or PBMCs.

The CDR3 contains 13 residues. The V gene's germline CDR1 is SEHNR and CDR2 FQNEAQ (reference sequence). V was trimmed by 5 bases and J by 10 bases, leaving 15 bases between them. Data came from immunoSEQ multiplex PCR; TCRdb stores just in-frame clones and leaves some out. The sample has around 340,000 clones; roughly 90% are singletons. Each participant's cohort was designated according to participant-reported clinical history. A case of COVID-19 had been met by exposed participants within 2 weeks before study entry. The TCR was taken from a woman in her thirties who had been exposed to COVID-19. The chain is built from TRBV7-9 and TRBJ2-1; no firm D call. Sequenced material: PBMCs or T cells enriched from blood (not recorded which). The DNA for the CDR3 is TGTGCCAGCAGCCCGGGTCTTTCTGGGGAGCAGTTCTTC. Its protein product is CASSPGLSGEQFF.